This record covers a single TCR beta chain. These data originate in a study of blood T cell repertoires in COVID-19. About the study: COVID-19 samples collected from the United States, Italy and Spain covered acute and convalescent phases. T cells, B-cell-depleted T cells, or PBMCs provided the cDNA or gDNA that served as material.

As processed by the authors: Amplification of reference gene primers was used by the study to estimate nucleated cell counts. The repertoire was sequenced with immunoSEQ multiplex PCR; TCRdb's copy has only in-frame clones and lacks some. Clonal size and the V and J genes are those of that table, whereas D and trimming came from the DNA. The sample yields around 150,000 clones, about four fifths seen once. This CDR3 has 13 amino acids. Germline V gives CDR1 SNHLY, CDR2 FYNNEI. The J segment lost 5 bases and the V segment lost 4 bases, leaving 3 bases of the junction unmatched. This chain uses TRBV2 with TRBJ2-5; 8 nucleotides agree with TRBD1. The sequence came from a man in his fifties or sixties with active or convalescent COVID-19. Sample: peripheral blood. This chain's CDR3 is CASSVDRVETQYF. CDR3 nucleotides: TGTGCCAGCAGTGTGGACAGGGTTGAGACCCAGTACTTC.